Ten or more counts support the clone carrying this T cell receptor beta chain. The antigen is not known. This sample was taken from a study of identical twins. Study-wide results and limits: Diverse VJ usage suggested most zero-insertion clonotypes were not invariant T cells. Excess sharing by twins proved weaker in beta out-of-frame sequences.

CDR3 size: 16 residues. The V end was cut by 0 bases, the J end by 2 bases, with 16 bases between. Germline assignment: CDR1 DFQATT and CDR2 SNEGSKA (reference sequence). Template switching (which added a universal primer site) was used, and cDNA carried unique molecular identifiers. One entry per CDR3 protein results from TCRdb running MiXCR on the 5' RACE reads. The sample holds some 460,000 distinct CDR3 sequences, 13% to 15% seen once. These records were also assigned to another study, of yellow fever vaccine responses in identical twins.

This receptor was obtained from a woman aged 18-29 years in good health. Sequenced: CD4+ T cells sorted from blood. V usage is TRBV20-1 and J usage is TRBJ1-2; D not certain. The CDR3 region is CSARDPPPAGNYGYTF. The CDR3 DNA reads as TGCAGTGCTAGAGATCCCCCCCCGGCCGGAAACTATGGCTACACCTTC.